This entry features one T cell receptor (beta chain) sequence. From blood CD8+ and CD4+ T cells, the TCR beta chain was sequenced. TEMRA cells were FACS-enriched and CD8+ and CD4+ T cells negatively isolated. The source of the sample is a study of CD8 T cells in Susac syndrome. CDR1 is LNHDA and CDR2 is SQIVND in the germline V gene (reference sequence). V was cut by 4 bases and J by 4 bases, with 22 bases left in between. This CDR3 contains 17 residues. The RNA, about 0.45 to 1 ug, was put through reverse transcription using random hexamers. TCRdb re-derived calls from the immunoSEQ multiplex PCR reads in MiXCR, one entry per CDR3 protein. The sample yields about 210,000 distinct CDR3 sequences, 95% seen once.

The sample consisted of CD4+ T cells from PBMCs. The receptor was derived from a human donor with multiple sclerosis. The chain couples TRBV19 to TRBJ1-2; no definite D call. The CDR3 spells CASSNPGGGPGGYGYTF. For the CDR3, the DNA is TGTGCCAGTAGTAACCCGGGTGGAGGCCCGGGCGGCTATGGCTACACCTTC.